Listed below are T cell receptor beta chains from one sample, sequenced in a study of cytomegalovirus exposure and HLA in healthy donors. Here immunoSEQ multiplex PCR was the method, and the copy in TCRdb shows in-frame clones only, minus some. Among 95,000 to 100,000 clones listed, about 75% were seen once. The specimen was PBMCs. These receptors were taken from a man aged 50-59 years in good health and CMV-seronegative. Each CDR3 is given with its conserved first and last residue. D genes are given only for firm matches. The size of a clone is reported for some rows only, either as once, few or many, or as a class for expanded clones.

TRBV5-1,TRBJ2-7,TRBD2,.,TGCGCCAGCAGCTTGAGCGGGGGCTACGAGCAGTACTTC,CASSLSGGYEQYF
TRBV7-9,TRBJ1-1,.,.,TGTTCCAGCACCAATTCAGGGGCGAGGACTGAAGCTTTCTTT,CSSTNSGARTEAFF
TRBV19,TRBJ2-1,.,.,TGTGCCAGTAGTCTGACACAGGGTGCGGCCCAGTTCTTC,CASSLTQGAAQFF
TRBV28,TRBJ2-2,TRBD1,.,TGTGCCAGCCGCCCTCGACAGGGTCGTACCGGGGAGCTGTTTTTT,CASRPRQGRTGELFF
TRBV5-5,TRBJ2-2,TRBD2,.,TGTGCCAGCAGCCCACGACTAGCGGACTCGACCGGGGAGCTGTTTTTT,CASSPRLADSTGELFF
TRBV30,TRBJ1-1,TRBD1,.,TGTGCCTGGAGGAAGGATCAGGGGGCTGGAGCTTTCTTT,CAWRKDQGAGAFF
TRBV7-8,TRBJ2-7,TRBD1,.,TGTGCCAGCAGGAACCCAGGGACAGGCTCCTACGAGCAGTACTTC,CASRNPGTGSYEQYF
TRBV5-1,TRBJ1-2,.,.,TGCGCCAGCAGTATTGGGGGGGATGGCTACACCTTC,CASSIGGDGYTF
TRBV7-2,TRBJ1-4,.,few,TGTGCCAGCAGCTTCAAGGGGTCGGTTAATGAAAAACTGTTTTTT,CASSFKGSVNEKLFF
TRBV4-3,TRBJ2-5,.,.,TGCGCCAGCGGGCCCAGGGGGGCGCAGGTTTCCCAAGAGACCCAGTACTTC,CASGPRGAQVSQETQYF
TRBV7-3,TRBJ2-5,.,.,TGTGCCAGCAGCCCCTCACAGGGCGGGGAGACCCAGTACTTC,CASSPSQGGETQYF
TRBV7-3,TRBJ2-3,.,.,TGTGCCAGCAGCTTACTAGGGGGAAGCCCCACAGATACGCAGTATTTT,CASSLLGGSPTDTQYF
TRBV5-6,TRBJ1-1,.,few,TGTGCCAGCAGCTCGGAGCAGTTTTTCACTGAAGCTTTCTTT,CASSSEQFFTEAFF
TRBV7-2,TRBJ2-1,TRBD2,.,TGTGCCAGCAGCCCGGGGAGCGGGGGGGCTCGCAATGAGCAGTTCTTC,CASSPGSGGARNEQFF
TRBV6-6,TRBJ1-2,.,.,TGTGCCAGCAGTTACTCCGGGTTCTATGGCTACACCTTC,CASSYSGFYGYTF
TRBV5-1,TRBJ2-5,TRBD1,.,TGCGCCAGCTACCGTGACAGGGGAGAGACCCAGTACTTC,CASYRDRGETQYF
TRBV6-6,TRBJ2-3,.,.,TGTGCCAGCAGTTCCCCCCAAGATACGCAGTATTTT,CASSSPQDTQYF
TRBV2,TRBJ1-2,.,.,TGTGCCAGCGAAGCGGGATCTTATAACTATGGCTACACCTTC,CASEAGSYNYGYTF
TRBV11-3,TRBJ2-1,.,.,TGTGCCAGCAGCCTGATGGGGGGAGGTGAGCAGTTCTTC,CASSLMGGGEQFF
TRBV28,TRBJ2-3,TRBD1,few,TGTGCCCGACAGGGGCCTCCCTACACAGATACGCAGTATTTT,CARQGPPYTDTQYF
TRBV7-6,TRBJ2-7,TRBD1,.,TGTGCCAGCAGCGGCCCCGGACAGGGGCTCTCCATTACCTACGAGCAGTACTTC,CASSGPGQGLSITYEQYF
TRBV7-2,TRBJ2-1,.,.,TGTGCCAGCAGCTTAGATCAAGGCGAGCGGTGGCAGTCCTACAATGAGCAGTTCTTC,CASSLDQGERWQSYNEQFF
TRBV6-5,TRBJ2-1,TRBD2,few,TGTGCCAGCAGTTACGGGACTAGCGGGGGGGCCCGGGAGCAGTTCTTC,CASSYGTSGGAREQFF
TRBV7-2,TRBJ1-2,.,.,TGTGCCAGCAGCTTAAGGGGCTCCTATGGCTACACCTTC,CASSLRGSYGYTF
TRBV6-5,TRBJ2-7,TRBD1,.,TGTGCCAGCAGTTCCGACCCCGGGACAGGGAGCGAGCAGTACTTC,CASSSDPGTGSEQYF
TRBV13,TRBJ2-1,TRBD2,.,TGTGCCAGCAGCTTAGGAACTAGCGGGGGGCCGCGGGAGCAGTTCTTC,CASSLGTSGGPREQFF
TRBV15,TRBJ2-3,TRBD2,.,TGTGCCACCAGCAGAGATGGCGCAGCGGGGGCCGATACGCAGTATTTT,CATSRDGAAGADTQYF
TRBV2,TRBJ2-7,.,.,TGTGCCAGCAGAACCCAGGGAGGGGGGCACGAGCAGTACTTC,CASRTQGGGHEQYF
TRBV6-6,TRBJ1-1,.,few,TGTGCCAGTGGGAGGGAAAGGGGCACTGAAGCTTTCTTT,CASGRERGTEAFF
TRBV7-9,TRBJ1-1,.,.,TGTGCCAGCAGCCCTGGGACTACTGAAGCTTTCTTT,CASSPGTTEAFF
TRBV5-1,TRBJ1-1,.,.,TGCGCCAGCAGCCCAGGGGACAACTTGAACACTGAAGCTTTCTTT,CASSPGDNLNTEAFF
TRBV7-6,TRBJ2-5,TRBD1,once,TGTGCCAGCAGCGTAGACAGGGGCAGGGAGACCCAGTACTTC,CASSVDRGRETQYF
TRBV19,TRBJ1-4,.,once,TGTGCCAGTAGTACGACATCTCGTGGGGAAAAACTGTTTTTT,CASSTTSRGEKLFF
TRBV18,TRBJ1-1,TRBD1,.,TGTGCCAGCTCACGGGGGACAGGCGTAAACACTGAAGCTTTCTTT,CASSRGTGVNTEAFF
TRBV2,TRBJ2-3,TRBD2,.,TGTGCCAGCAACCCTGCTAGCGGGAGAGGAACAGATACGCAGTATTTT,CASNPASGRGTDTQYF
TRBV6-1,TRBJ1-5,.,.,TGTGCCAGCAGCCTAGAATTCAATCAGCCCCAGCATTTT,CASSLEFNQPQHF
TRBV28,TRBJ1-5,TRBD1,.,TGTGCCAGCAGTTTCTGGCAGGGGGCGCGGGGTCAGCATTTT,CASSFWQGARGQHF
TRBV28,TRBJ2-3,TRBD1,.,TGTGCCAGCAGTTCCGAGGGACAGGGGGAGACAGATACGCAGTATTTT,CASSSEGQGETDTQYF
TRBV7-2,TRBJ2-1,TRBD2,.,TGTGCCAGCAGCCCGGGACTAGCGGACAATGAGCAGTTCTTC,CASSPGLADNEQFF
TRBV27,TRBJ2-2,TRBD2,.,TGTGCCAGCAGTTCAGGACTAGGGCGGGCCGGGGAGCTGTTTTTT,CASSSGLGRAGELFF
TRBV6-5,TRBJ2-2,.,.,TGTGCCAGCAGCCAGGGACTCTCCAACACCGGGGAGCTGTTTTTT,CASSQGLSNTGELFF
TRBV6-5,TRBJ2-1,.,.,TGTGCCAGCAGTTACGTTTATAGCAATGAGCAGTTCTTC,CASSYVYSNEQFF
TRBV30,TRBJ2-5,TRBD1,.,TGTGCCTGGAGCGCCGGGACAGAAGAGACCCAGTACTTC,CAWSAGTEETQYF
TRBV5-4,TRBJ1-2,.,.,TGTGCCAGCAGTCTACAGGGTAACTATGGCTACACCTTC,CASSLQGNYGYTF
TRBV7-9,TRBJ1-5,.,.,TGTGCCAGCAGCTTAGGTACAGGGTTAGAGGGTCAGCCCCAGCATTTT,CASSLGTGLEGQPQHF